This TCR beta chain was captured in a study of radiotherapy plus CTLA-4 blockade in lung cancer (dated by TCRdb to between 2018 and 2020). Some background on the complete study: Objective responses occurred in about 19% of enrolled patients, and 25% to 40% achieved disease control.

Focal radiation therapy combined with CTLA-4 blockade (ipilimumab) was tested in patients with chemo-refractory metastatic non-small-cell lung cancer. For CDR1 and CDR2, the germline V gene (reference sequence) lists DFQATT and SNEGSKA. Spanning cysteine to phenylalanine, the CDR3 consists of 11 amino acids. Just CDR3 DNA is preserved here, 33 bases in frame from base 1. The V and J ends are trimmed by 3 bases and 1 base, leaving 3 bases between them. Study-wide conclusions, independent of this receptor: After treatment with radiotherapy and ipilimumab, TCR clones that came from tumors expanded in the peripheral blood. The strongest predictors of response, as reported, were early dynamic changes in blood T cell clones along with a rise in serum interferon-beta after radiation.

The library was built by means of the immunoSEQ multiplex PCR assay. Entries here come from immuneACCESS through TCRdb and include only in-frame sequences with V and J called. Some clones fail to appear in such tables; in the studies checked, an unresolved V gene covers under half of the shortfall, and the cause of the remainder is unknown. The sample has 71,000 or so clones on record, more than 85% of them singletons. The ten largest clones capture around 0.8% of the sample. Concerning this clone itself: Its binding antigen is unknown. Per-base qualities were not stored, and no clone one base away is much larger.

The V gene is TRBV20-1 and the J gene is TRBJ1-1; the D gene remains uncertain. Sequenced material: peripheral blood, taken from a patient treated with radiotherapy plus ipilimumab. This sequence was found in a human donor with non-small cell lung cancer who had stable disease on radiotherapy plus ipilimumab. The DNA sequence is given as TGCAGTGCTAGCCAGAACACTGAAGCTTTCTTT. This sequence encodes CSASQNTEAFF.